One and the same sample provided the 23 T cell receptor beta chains below, sequenced in a study of metastatic and nonmetastatic thyroid tumors. Thyroid surgery had not been preceded by any treatment in any patient. Using MiXCR, TCRdb reanalyzed the PCR reads. The sample has 43,000 or so clones, roughly 15% seen once. The sample comprised blood. The receptor set was obtained from a female donor with papillary thyroid cancer or a benign thyroid nodule (not recorded which). Some clones in this sample may be carry-over from other donors' samples.

The rearrangement links TRBV6-2 or TRBV6-3 to TRBJ2-7; D uncertain. The germline CDR1 and CDR2 sequences are MNHEY and SVGEGT. Trimming stripped 8 bases from V and 0 bases from J, with 5 bases between. The length of the CDR3 is 11 residues. DNA of the CDR3: TGTGCCAGCGGGGTCTCCTACGAGCAGTACTTC. Amino acids: CASGVSYEQYF.

This clone was seen at least ten times. V gene TRBV28 combines with J gene TRBJ1-2; D is unresolved. V dropped 3 bases and J dropped 2 bases, with 13 bases sitting between them. The CDR3 covers 15 residues. Germline CDR1 is MDHEN and CDR2 is SYDVKM. The CDR3 nucleotides are TGTGCCAGCAGTTTTCCTACACCTCAGAACTATGGCTACACCTTC. Its protein is CASSFPTPQNYGYTF.

The table lists this clone with a count of one. A junction boundary mismatches the germline segment, possibly from a read error. The chain carries TRBV27 and TRBJ2-7; 8 positions match TRBD1. This CDR3 is built from 15 residues. Per the germline V gene, CDR1 is MNHEY and CDR2 is SMNVEV (reference sequence). The CDR3 spells CASSLGTGSNYDESF. As DNA, the CDR3 is TGTGCCAGCAGTCTCGGGACAGGCAGTAACTACGACGAGTCCTTC.

A few counts support this clone. The chain uses TRBV6-1 and TRBJ2-3, with D possibly TRBD1 on 6 matching bases. The ends were cut back, 6 bases at V and 4 bases at J, with 17 bases in the middle. The germline V gene has CDR1 MNHNS and CDR2 SASEGT. The CDR3 is made up of 15 amino acids. The CDR3 DNA is TGTGCCAGCAGCCCTCTCCGTTCAGGGGCAGATACGCAGTATTTT. It codes for CASSPLRSGADTQYF.

This clone was seen many times. The rearrangement uses TRBV14 and TRBJ2-5; no clear D. Looked up from germline, CDR1 is SGHDN and CDR2 is FVKESK. V lost 0 bases, J lost 7 bases, and 3 bases lay in between. This CDR3 has 11 residues. DNA of the CDR3: TGTGCCAGCAGCCAAGACGGGACCCAGTACTTC. Its translation: CASSQDGTQYF.

This clone was found a few times. An end of the junction differs from the germline gene, which may be a read error. The chain joins TRBV28 to TRBJ1-1; the D gene is possibly TRBD1 (5 bases). The CDR3 sequence is 15 residues long. Germline lookup yields CDR1 MDHEN and CDR2 SYDVKM. CDR3 region: CPSSTGGWGTTEAFF. The CDR3 DNA follows: TGTCCCAGCAGTACGGGTGGGTGGGGGACGACTGAAGCTTTCTTT.

This rearrangement joins TRBV12-3 or TRBV12-4 to TRBJ2-7; either TRBD1 or TRBD2 may fit D (5 bases each). The CDR3 length is 12 residues. Deletions cut 3 bases from V and 7 bases from J, with 10 bases between. CDR3 region: CASSLRGVEQYF. CDR3 DNA sequence: TGTGCCAGCAGTTTGAGGGGAGTGGAGCAGTACTTC.

This clone has at least ten counts. The genes are TRBV28 and TRBJ2-1; 10 nucleotides agree with TRBD2. The length of the CDR3 is 18 residues. Germline V gene data show CDR1 as MDHEN and CDR2 as SYDVKM. V dropped 2 bases and J dropped 7; count of bases not matched to a gene: 14. CDR3 bases: TGTGCCAGCAGTTTAAAAGGGGGCGGGGGACTAGCGTGGAATGAGCAGTTCTTC. Residues: CASSLKGGGGLAWNEQFF.

A few counts support this clone. The chain couples TRBV24-1 to TRBJ2-1, with D uncertain. V gave up 5 bases and J gave up 0 bases, with 13 bases separating them. The CDR3 runs 16 residues. Germline CDR1 is KGHDR and CDR2 is SFDVKD. CDR3 in DNA: TGTGCCACCAGTGGAGTGAGAGGAGCCTCCTACAATGAGCAGTTCTTC. It translates to CATSGVRGASYNEQFF.

This clone showed up many times. The rearrangement links TRBV7-9 to TRBJ2-1; 10 positions match TRBD2. V gave up 7 bases and J gave up 8 bases; unmatched junction bases: 11. Germline CDR1 reads SEHNR; CDR2 reads FQNEAQ (reference sequence). The CDR3 extends over 15 amino acids. CDR3 sequence reads: CASIEGLAGVDEQFF. In DNA form, the CDR3 reads TGTGCCAGCATCGAAGGGCTAGCGGGAGTCGATGAGCAGTTCTTC. Looking up the rest from reference TRBV7-9 and TRBJ2-1 gives the full variable domain: DTGVSQNPRHKITKRGQNVTFRCDPISEHNRLYWYRQTLGQGPEFLTYFQNEAQLEKSRLLSDRFSAERPKGSFSTLEIQRTEQGDSAMYLCASIEGLAGVDEQFFGPGTRLTVL.

This clone was seen many times. The V gene is TRBV18, the J gene TRBJ2-2, with D perhaps TRBD1 or TRBD2 (6 bases each). Germline CDR1 KGHSH, CDR2 LQKENI. The CDR3 sequence is 14 residues long. Trimming stripped 5 bases from V and 4 bases from J, with 11 bases between. The CDR3 spells CASSESGATGELFF. The CDR3 nucleotides are TGTGCCAGCTCAGAGTCGGGGGCCACCGGGGAGCTGTTTTTT.

This sequence joins TRBV12-3 or TRBV12-4 and TRBJ2-1; 8 bases fit TRBD2. The end of the DNA fits TRBJ2-7 better, so the J call may be wrong. The CDR3 spans 15 residues. In DNA form, the CDR3 reads TGTACCAGCAGTTTTGGTAGCGGGGTCTACAATGAGCAGTACGTC. It encodes CTSSFGSGVYNEQYV.

This clone has ten or more counts. V and J are TRBV5-1 and TRBJ2-2; D is perhaps TRBD2 (5 bases). This CDR3 has 14 residues. Trimming cost V 4 bases and J 5 bases, with 12 bases left between them. The germline gives CDR1 SGHRS, CDR2 YFSETQ. The CDR3 bases are TGCGCCAGCAGCCCAGGTCGGGGTACCGGGGAGCTGTTTTTT. Translation: CASSPGRGTGELFF.

This clone has a count of ten or more. The genes are TRBV2 and TRBJ1-2; D is uncertain. Between the trimmed V and J ends, which lost 7 bases and 8 bases, there was a span of 26 bases. Germline CDR1 and CDR2: SNHLY and FYNNEI. The CDR3 is 16 residues long. The CDR3: CASTVSYTARASGYTF. The CDR3 DNA sequence: TGTGCCAGCACGGTTTCCTACACAGCAAGAGCTTCGGGCTACACCTTC.

This clone was observed a few times. The V gene is TRBV11-3, the J gene TRBJ1-6; 7 bases line up with TRBD1. With V trimmed by 1 base and J by 6 bases, 21 bases remained unmatched. Germline CDR1 is SGHNT and CDR2 is YENEEA. CDR3 length: 21 amino acids. CDR3 region: CASSLGWRGTAISSRNSPLHF. The CDR3 DNA sequence: TGTGCCAGCAGCTTAGGTTGGCGAGGGACAGCAATTTCCTCTCGTAATTCACCCCTCCACTTT.

This clone was found many times. The J gene is TRBJ2-3, the V gene TRBV7-9; no reliable D call. V was clipped by 1 base and J by 0 bases, with 5 bases between them. The CDR3 consists of 14 residues. Germline CDR1 reads SEHNR; CDR2 reads FQNEAQ (reference sequence). The CDR3 protein is CASSLVASTDTQYF. In DNA form, the CDR3 reads TGTGCCAGCAGCTTAGTGGCTAGCACAGATACGCAGTATTTT.

The gene calls are TRBV6-1 and TRBJ1-1; tentatively, D is TRBD1 (5 bases). CDR3 length: 14 residues. Germline V CDR1 and CDR2: MNHNS, SASEGT. Trimming removed 7 bases from V and 0 bases from J, with 12 bases in between. CDR3 nucleotide sequence: TGTGCCAGCACTTCAGGGTCCATGAACACTGAAGCTTTCTTT. Translation gives CASTSGSMNTEAFF.

This clone was detected many times. V usage is TRBV12-3 or TRBV12-4 and J usage is TRBJ2-2, with D perhaps matching TRBD1 (5 bases). The CDR3 has 14 residues. V was pared by 7 bases and J by 5 bases, with 14 bases between. The CDR3 DNA follows: TGTGCCAGCACATTAGGACAAGGGACCGGGGAGCTGTTTTTT. Translation: CASTLGQGTGELFF.

This rearrangement joins TRBV20-1 to TRBJ2-2, with no clear D. The CDR3 runs 13 residues. CDR1 is DFQATT and CDR2 is SNEGSKA in the germline V gene (reference sequence). Trimming left V 3 bases short and J 6 bases short, with 11 bases between. DNA for the CDR3: TGCAGTGCTAGCGGCCTAACCCCCGGGGAGCTGTTTTTT. Protein sequence: CSASGLTPGELFF.

This clone was seen ten or more times. The rearrangement uses TRBV3-1 and TRBJ2-5, with TRBD2 identical over 7 bases. After removal of 4 bases from V and 5 bases from J, the junction contained 10 bases not matched to a gene. CDR3 length: 15 amino acids. Per germline, CDR1 LGHDT and CDR2 YNNKEL (reference sequence). CDR3: CASSPAGLHVETQYF. The CDR3 DNA reads as TGTGCCAGCAGCCCAGCGGGACTCCACGTGGAGACCCAGTACTTC.

The V and J genes are TRBV18 and TRBJ1-1; maybe TRBD1 (6 bases). The V and J ends lost 1 base and 0 bases respectively, with 12 bases between them. This CDR3 comprises 16 residues. CDR1 is KGHSH and CDR2 is LQKENI in the germline V gene. CDR3 bases: TGTGCCAGCTCACCACGGGGGGCGCAGTTGAACACTGAAGCTTTCTTT. Amino acid sequence: CASSPRGAQLNTEAFF.

This clone was detected ten times or more. V and J are TRBV27 and TRBJ1-5, with D unresolved. Trimming cost V 2 bases and J 2 bases, with 10 bases left between them. There are 15 residues in the CDR3. Per the germline V gene, CDR1 is MNHEY and CDR2 is SMNVEV (reference sequence). CDR3 amino acids: CASSLSGWGNQPQHF. CDR3 DNA sequence: TGTGCCAGCAGTTTAAGTGGATGGGGCAATCAGCCCCAGCATTTT.

This clone was picked up many times. V gene TRBV5-1 combines with J gene TRBJ2-1; no clear D gene. V lost 0 bases and J 9 bases, leaving 16 bases between the germline ends. The CDR3 is made up of 15 amino acids. Germline-derived CDR1 and CDR2 are SGHRS and YFSETQ. The CDR3: CASSLERPKGVEQFF. In DNA, the CDR3 is TGCGCCAGCAGCTTGGAGCGACCCAAAGGAGTTGAGCAGTTCTTC.